What follows describes a single T cell receptor beta chain. The V segment lost 0 bases and the J segment 8 bases; nucleotides outside the gene matches: 8. Germline V lookup: CDR1 DFQATT, CDR2 SNEGSKA (reference sequence). CDR3 length: 15 residues. This sample is part of a study of T cells in Graves' hyperthyroidism and ophthalmopathy. Study in general: Peripheral blood was secured at the point of initial diagnosis, before any treatment.

The source material, RNA transcripts, was used to amplify TCR beta CDR3 regions. HTBI primers drove first-round RT-PCR of the TCR CDR3. TCRdb re-called the multiplex PCR reads with MiXCR, one entry per CDR3 protein. Of more than 600,000 distinct CDR3 sequences listed, about a sixth were seen once; the top ten hold around 7.7%. This receptor was obtained from a man between 18 and 35 years old with Graves' hyperthyroidism. V is TRBV20-1 and J is TRBJ2-1; 9 bases line up with TRBD2. The sample was blood. The CDR3 nucleotides read TGCAGTGCTAGAGATCACGCGGGAGGGCCACATGAGCAGTTCTTC. Amino acid sequence: CSARDHAGGPHEQFF.